These 27 T cell receptor beta chains came from one sample sequenced in a study of CD4 T cells in relation to SARS-CoV-2 and coronaviruses. What these receptors recognize is not known. Clones were read by immunoSEQ multiplex PCR, and TCRdb kept only the in-frame ones, dropping some. The repertoire holds under 20,000 clones, with over 65% as singletons. CD4+ T cells from unexposed donors were obtained before the COVID-19 pandemic (2011-2018). The cells were cultured for 10 days before CD4+ T cells were isolated. Sequencing was performed on CD4+ T cells from PBMCs, cultured in vitro. Receptors were obtained from a human donor in good health.

In its sample, this clone was seen once. The rearrangement uses TRBV12-3 or TRBV12-4 and TRBJ1-2; possibly TRBD1 for D (6 bases). CDR3 length: 13 residues. V was shortened by 6 bases and J by 8 bases, with 16 bases between the two germline ends. The CDR3 region is CASSQGGPRGYTF. In DNA form, the CDR3 reads TGTGCCAGCAGCCAAGGGGGTCCGCGGGGCTACACCTTC.

J is TRBJ1-2 and V is TRBV2; no definite D call. The germline V gene has CDR1 SNHLY and CDR2 FYNNEI. CDR3 size: 14 residues. Trimming took off 2 bases at V and 8 bases at J, with 15 bases between the two ends. The CDR3 reads CASSERAIPGGYTF. The DNA of the CDR3 is TGTGCCAGCAGTGAAAGGGCTATCCCTGGGGGCTACACCTTC.

This clone was detected once. V usage is TRBV7-2 and J usage is TRBJ1-3; D is perhaps TRBD1 (6 bases). The CDR3 consists of 14 residues. Trimming removed 4 bases at V and 5 bases at J, with 12 bases between. Germline CDR1 is SGHTA and CDR2 is FQGNSA. The chain's CDR3 is CASSSQGIRNTIYF. DNA of the CDR3: TGTGCCAGCAGCTCACAGGGAATCCGAAACACCATATATTTT.

This clone occurred once. V is TRBV2 and J is TRBJ1-5; a weak D match, TRBD1 (5 bases). This CDR3 spans 13 amino acids. Germline lookup yields CDR1 SNHLY and CDR2 FYNNEI. V was shortened by 6 bases and J by 4 bases, with 10 bases between the two germline ends. The CDR3 coding sequence is TGTGCCAGCAGGGGCAGGGTAAATCAGCCCCAGCATTTT. Translation: CASRGRVNQPQHF.

As DNA, the CDR3 is TGTGCCAGCAGCAACGTCCCGGGACAGGGGATTTCTAGCACAGATACGCAGTATTTT. This sequence encodes CASSNVPGQGISSTDTQYF. The chain joins TRBV7-3 to TRBJ2-3, with 10 nucleotides matching TRBD1. CDR3 length equals 19 residues. Germline CDR1 SGHTA, CDR2 FQGTGA. V shed 5 bases, J shed 0 bases, and the junction held 14 bases outside the gene matches.

V and J are TRBV19 and TRBJ2-3; the match to TRBD1 covers 7 bases. V dropped 0 bases and J dropped 0; count of bases not matched to a gene: 3. The CDR3 has 16 amino acids. CDR1 is LNHDA and CDR2 is SQIVND in the germline V gene (reference sequence). CDR3 loop: CASSIDLGQSTDTQYF. Here the CDR3 DNA reads TGTGCCAGTAGTATAGACTTGGGACAGAGCACAGATACGCAGTATTTT.

CDR3 bases: TGCGCCAGCAGCTTGTCCACCGGGACAGGGACCTACGAGCAGTACTTC. Amino acids: CASSLSTGTGTYEQYF. The rearrangement links TRBV5-1 to TRBJ2-7, with 9 positions matching TRBD1. Germline CDR1 and CDR2: SGHRS and YFSETQ. After removal of 1 base from V and 2 bases from J, the junction contained 7 bases not matched to a gene. The CDR3 totals 16 residues.

The V gene is TRBV11-2, the J gene TRBJ2-1; 14 nucleotides agree with TRBD2. This CDR3 is built from 15 residues. Per germline, CDR1 SGHAT and CDR2 FQNNGV. The trim removed 5 bases at V and 5 bases at J, leaving 2 bases unmatched. The CDR3 loop reads CASSPGLAGDNEQFF. In nucleotides, the CDR3 is TGTGCCAGCAGCCCGGGACTAGCGGGAGACAATGAGCAGTTCTTC.

The table lists this clone with a few counts. A read error may produce the germline difference seen at one junction end. Here the CDR3 reads CASSLREGENQYF. The CDR3, as DNA: TGTGCCAGCAGCTTAAGGGAGGGGGAGAACCAGTACTTC. The chain has TRBV7-3 and TRBJ2-5, with D perhaps matching TRBD2 (7 bases). The length of the CDR3 is 13 residues. Germline V gives CDR1 SGHTA, CDR2 FQGTGA. The entire variable domain, with the rest obtained from reference TRBV7-3 and TRBJ2-5, is as follows: GAGVSQTPSNKVTEKGKYVELRCDPISGHTALYWYRQSLGQGPEFLIYFQGTGAADDSGLPNDRFFAVRPEGSVSTLKIQRTERGDSAVYLCASSLREGENQYFGPGTRLLVL.

The chain joins TRBV4-1 to TRBJ2-1, with D perhaps TRBD1 or TRBD2 (5 bases each). Germline CDR1 is MGHRA and CDR2 is YSYEKL. With 4 bases removed from V and 0 bases from J, the gap between germline ends came to 13 bases. The CDR3 covers 16 residues. The chain's CDR3 is CASSRPGRSSYNEQFF. As DNA, the CDR3 is TGCGCCAGCAGCCGCCCGGGACGGAGCTCCTACAATGAGCAGTTCTTC.

The V and J genes are TRBV7-6 and TRBJ1-1, with 8 bases aligning to TRBD1. The germline V gene encodes CDR1 SGHVS and CDR2 FNYEAQ. The trim removed 4 bases at V and 11 bases at J, leaving 15 bases unmatched. The CDR3 runs 15 residues. The DNA of the CDR3 is TGTGCCAGCAGCTCGCCAAGGACTGCAGGGGGCAGGGCTTTCTTT. This gives the protein CASSSPRTAGGRAFF. Full variable domain (missing parts from reference TRBV7-6 and TRBJ1-1): GAGVSQSPRYKVTKRGQDVALRCDPISGHVSLYWYRQALGQGPEFLTYFNYEAQQDKSGLPNDRFSAERPEGSISTLTIQRTEQRDSAMYRCASSSPRTAGGRAFFGQGTRLTVV.

The rearrangement uses TRBV10-3 and TRBJ1-1, with D unclear. Germline V gene sequence: CDR1 ENHRY, CDR2 SYGVKD. V shed 0 bases and J shed 1 base, with 12 bases lying between them. This CDR3 has 16 residues. The CDR3 DNA sequence: TGTGCCATCAGTGAGTCAGCGTTTCGGGGGAACACTGAAGCTTTCTTT. Amino acids: CAISESAFRGNTEAFF.

The chain joins TRBV4-2 to TRBJ2-4; 9 bases map to TRBD2. Germline assignment: CDR1 LGHNA and CDR2 YNFKEQ. This CDR3 spans 16 amino acids. V was pared by 3 bases and J by 6 bases, with 9 bases of the junction left unmatched. The CDR3 DNA reads as TGTGCCAGCAGCCATGGTGAGACTAGCGGTAGAAACATTCAGTACTTC. This sequence encodes CASSHGETSGRNIQYF.

This clone came up once. The chain is built from TRBV4-3 and TRBJ2-3; D might be TRBD2 (6 bases). With 1 base removed from V and 0 bases from J, the gap between germline ends came to 8 bases. CDR1 LGHNA and CDR2 YSLEER come from the germline V gene. This CDR3 is built from 15 residues. The CDR3 DNA sequence: TGCGCCAGCAGCCAAGCCGGGAGTAGCACAGATACGCAGTATTTT. It encodes CASSQAGSSTDTQYF.

This clone was seen a handful of times. The V call is TRBV7-9, the J call TRBJ2-7, with D perhaps matching TRBD1 or TRBD2 (5 bases each). The germline V and J ends were trimmed by 6 bases and 4 bases, with 13 bases remaining between them. CDR3 length: 13 amino acids. The germline V gene has CDR1 SEHNR and CDR2 FQNEAQ (reference sequence). CDR3 residues: CASRQGRTYEQYF. The CDR3 nucleotides read TGTGCCAGCAGGCAGGGACGGACGTACGAGCAGTACTTC.

This chain links TRBV5-4 with TRBJ2-1; 11 nucleotides agree with TRBD2. Trimming cost V 2 bases and J 10 bases; bases outside gene matches: 5. The CDR3 consists of 14 residues. In germline, CDR1 is SGHNT, CDR2 YYREEE (reference sequence). This chain's CDR3 is CASSLLAGVNEQFF. Written as DNA, the CDR3 is TGTGCCAGCAGCTTACTAGCGGGAGTAAACGAGCAGTTCTTC.

This clone was counted between two and nine times. The rearrangement uses TRBV18 and TRBJ1-5, with D unclear. CDR3 length: 15 residues. Germline assignment: CDR1 KGHSH and CDR2 LQKENI. The germline V and J ends were trimmed by 1 base and 0 bases, with 7 bases remaining between them. CDR3 sequence (DNA): TGTGCCAGCTCACCACACGCAGATAGCAATCAGCCCCAGCATTTT. Its protein is CASSPHADSNQPQHF. Drawing the rest from reference TRBV18 and TRBJ1-5, the complete variable domain is NAGVMQNPRHLVRRRGQEARLRCSPMKGHSHVYWYRQLPEEGLKFMVYLQKENIIDESGMPKERFSAEFPKEGPSILRIQQVVRGDSAAYFCASSPHADSNQPQHFGDGTRLSIL.

This clone was seen a few times. The chain couples TRBV2 to TRBJ1-6, with 9 bases aligning to TRBD1. CDR1 SNHLY and CDR2 FYNNEI come from the germline V gene. V was clipped by 7 bases and J by 9 bases; unmatched bases: 4. The CDR3 runs 13 residues. This CDR3 is CASKGQGSSPLHF. CDR3 DNA sequence: TGTGCCAGCAAGGGACAGGGCTCTTCACCCCTCCACTTT.

The chain uses TRBV19 and TRBJ1-2; 12 bases match TRBD1. Germline V gives CDR1 LNHDA, CDR2 SQIVND (reference sequence). CDR3 length: 15 residues. J lost 8 bases, V lost 4 bases, and 8 bases had no gene match. This CDR3 is CASSRPGQGAGGYTF. DNA for the CDR3: TGTGCCAGTAGTAGACCGGGACAGGGGGCAGGGGGCTACACCTTC.

The rearrangement joins TRBV6-5 to TRBJ2-1; the D gene is possibly TRBD2 (7 bases). Trimming left V 7 bases short and J 10 bases short, with 14 bases between. Germline lookup yields CDR1 MNHEY and CDR2 SVGAGI. The CDR3 runs to 12 residues. The CDR3 nucleotides read TGTGCCAGCACCAGGGGAGGGGACGAGCAGTTCTTC. This codes for CASTRGGDEQFF.

The V and J genes are TRBV4-3 and TRBJ2-5, with a tentative D call TRBD1 (6 bases). CDR1 is LGHNA, CDR2 YSLEER, per germline. Between the trimmed V and J ends, which lost 1 base and 5 bases, there was a span of 11 bases. The CDR3 extends over 14 amino acids. The CDR3: CASSQGTGSETQYF. CDR3 nucleotides: TGCGCCAGCAGCCAAGGAACAGGGAGCGAGACCCAGTACTTC.

The V and J genes are TRBV10-3 and TRBJ2-3, with a weak D call TRBD1 (5 bases). The CDR3 extends over 12 amino acids. Germline V CDR1 and CDR2: ENHRY, SYGVKD. Trimming cost V 8 bases and J 5 bases, with 11 bases left between them. This CDR3 is CAIGAAGDTQYF. The CDR3, as DNA: TGTGCCATCGGGGCAGCAGGAGATACGCAGTATTTT.

V gene TRBV7-3 combines with J gene TRBJ2-5; the match to TRBD2 covers 7 bases. The CDR3 contains 14 residues. Germline lookup yields CDR1 SGHTA and CDR2 FQGTGA. Trimming at V came to 5 bases and at J to 2 bases, leaving 5 bases not matched to a gene. CDR3 residues: CASSLGTNQETQYF. Written as DNA, the CDR3 is TGTGCCAGCAGCCTCGGGACTAATCAAGAGACCCAGTACTTC.

This chain connects TRBV19 to TRBJ1-4; D not certain. The CDR3 totals 11 residues. With 10 bases removed from V and 3 bases from J, the gap between germline ends came to 6 bases. Germline CDR1 and CDR2: LNHDA and SQIVND (reference sequence). This chain's CDR3 is CATVANEKLFF. CDR3 nucleotide sequence: TGTGCCACCGTGGCTAATGAAAAACTGTTTTTT.

The rearrangement joins TRBV29-1 to TRBJ1-2, with a weak D call TRBD1 (5 bases). Trimming pared 1 base from V and 7 bases from J, leaving 13 bases between. The CDR3 has 13 amino acids. Germline values: CDR1 SQVTM, CDR2 ANQGSEA. CDR3 bases: TGCAGCGTTGAAGTGCAGGACATTACTGGCTACACCTTC. It yields the protein CSVEVQDITGYTF.

The V call is TRBV3-1 (or the pseudogene TRBV3-2), the J call TRBJ2-1, with D perhaps assigned TRBD1 or TRBD2 (6 bases each). The germline V gene has CDR1 LGHDT and CDR2 YNNKEL (reference sequence). V lost 8 bases and J lost 8, with 31 bases in between. The CDR3 totals 18 residues. The CDR3: CASGSDKGGGGFLDEQFF. CDR3 in DNA: TGTGCCAGCGGGTCCGACAAGGGGGGTGGTGGGTTTCTCGATGAGCAGTTCTTC.

The chain uses TRBV11-2 and TRBJ2-7; tentative D call: TRBD1 (6 bases). Trimming stripped 6 bases from V and 2 bases from J, with 11 bases between. Germline V gives CDR1 SGHAT, CDR2 FQNNGV. The CDR3 runs 13 residues. Written as DNA, the CDR3 is TGTGCCAGCAGTCAGGGGCTTCCCTACGAGCAGTACTTC. Amino acid sequence: CASSQGLPYEQYF.